Here is one TCR beta chain with its context. What it binds is not known. Four subsets defined by CD45RA and CD27 were sorted after CD3, CD4, CD8 and live/dead staining. Both TRBC1 and TRBC2 were covered by a beta constant-region primer of two equimolar oligonucleotides. The ligated cDNA underwent four PCR rounds using SP2 and nested alpha and beta constant-region primers. Ligation attached a single-stranded oligonucleotide with a 12-nucleotide UMI and the SP2 primer to the cDNA 3' end. One entry per CDR3 protein results from TCRdb running MiXCR on the UMI-ligation and nested PCR reads. The sample shows over 110,000 distinct CDR3 sequences, roughly a fifth of them seen only once. These data belong to a study of naive and memory T cell subsets. Broader study findings: Over 95% of naive TCR sequences appeared only once after error correction, unlike memory subsets. Especially in CD8 cells, naive repertoires contained a few larger clonotypes, possibly CD45RA-re-expressing memory cells. Naive and memory subsets had different power law exponents for TCR abundance.

Trimming removed 4 bases at V and 2 bases at J, with 8 bases between. CDR3 length equals 14 residues. The V gene's germline CDR1 is MNHEY and CDR2 SVGAGI. Sequences were obtained from naive CD8+ T cells from blood. J is TRBJ1-4 and V is TRBV6-5; no clear D gene. The TCR comes from a human donor in good health. CDR3 sequence reads: CASSSESTNEKLFF. In nucleotides, the CDR3 is TGTGCCAGCAGTTCCGAATCCACTAATGAAAAACTGTTTTTT.